Sequencing of this T cell receptor beta chain was carried out in a study of blood T cell repertoires in COVID-19. Study overall: COVID-19 samples from acute and convalescent phases originated in the United States, Italy and Spain. T cells, B-cell-depleted T cells, or PBMCs provided the cDNA or gDNA that served as material.

Germline CDR1 reads MDHEN; CDR2 reads SYDVKM. This CDR3 is 17 amino acids long. Trimming at V came to 3 bases and at J to 6 bases, leaving 13 bases not matched to a gene. In the authors' workflow: Amplifying reference gene primers gave estimates of nucleated cell counts. Method: immunoSEQ multiplex PCR; TCRdb's copy keeps in-frame clones and lacks some. V and J calls and clone size are as listed in that table; D and trimming were resolved from the DNA. The sample includes 200,000 or so clones, 89% of them seen just once. The rearrangement links TRBV28 to TRBJ1-5; 8 positions agree with TRBD1. Sample: peripheral blood. This receptor was identified in a man aged 60 to 75 who had recovered from COVID-19. The CDR3 DNA reads TGTGCCAGCAGTTTTCCCAACCAGGACAGGGTGGGTCAGCCCCAGCATTTT. Encoded protein: CASSFPNQDRVGQPQHF.